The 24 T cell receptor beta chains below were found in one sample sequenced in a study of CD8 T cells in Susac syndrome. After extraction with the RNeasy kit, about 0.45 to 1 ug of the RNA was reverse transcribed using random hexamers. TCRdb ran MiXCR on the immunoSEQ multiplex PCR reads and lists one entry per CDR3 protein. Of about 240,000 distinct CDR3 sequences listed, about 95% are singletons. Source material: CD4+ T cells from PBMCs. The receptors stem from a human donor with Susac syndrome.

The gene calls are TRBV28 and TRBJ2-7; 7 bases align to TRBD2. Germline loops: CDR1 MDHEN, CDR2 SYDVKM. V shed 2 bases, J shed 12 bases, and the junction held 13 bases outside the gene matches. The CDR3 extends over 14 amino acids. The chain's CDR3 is CASSLGPSGGEWYF. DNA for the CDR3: TGTGCCAGCAGTTTAGGGCCTAGCGGAGGGGAGTGGTACTTC.

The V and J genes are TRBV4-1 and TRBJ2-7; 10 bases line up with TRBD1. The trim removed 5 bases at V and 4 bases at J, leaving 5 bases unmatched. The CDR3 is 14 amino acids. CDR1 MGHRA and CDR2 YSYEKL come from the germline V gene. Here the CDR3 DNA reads TGCGCCAGCAGCTCGGGACAGGGGTTTTACGAGCAGTACTTC. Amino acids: CASSSGQGFYEQYF.

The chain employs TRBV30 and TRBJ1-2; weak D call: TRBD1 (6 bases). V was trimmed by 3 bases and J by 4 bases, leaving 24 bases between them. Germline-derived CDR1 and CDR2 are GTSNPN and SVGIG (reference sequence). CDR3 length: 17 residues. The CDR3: CAWSRFSTGLIGYGYTF. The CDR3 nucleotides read TGTGCCTGGAGCCGTTTTTCTACAGGGTTGATTGGCTATGGCTACACCTTC.

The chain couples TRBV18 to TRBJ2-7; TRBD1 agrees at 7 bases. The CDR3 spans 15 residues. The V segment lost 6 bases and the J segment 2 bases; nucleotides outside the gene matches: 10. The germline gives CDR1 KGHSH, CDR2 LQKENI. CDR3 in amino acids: CASSTNRDSTYEQYF. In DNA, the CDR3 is TGTGCCAGCTCGACAAACCGGGACAGCACCTACGAGCAGTACTTC.

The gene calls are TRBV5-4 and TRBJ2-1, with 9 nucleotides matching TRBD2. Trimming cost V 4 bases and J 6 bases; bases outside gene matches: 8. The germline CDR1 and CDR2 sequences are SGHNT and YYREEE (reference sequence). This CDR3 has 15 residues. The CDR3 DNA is TGTGCCAGCAGCGAAGGACTAGCGCGAGGCAATGAGCAGTTCTTC. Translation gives CASSEGLARGNEQFF.

CDR3 amino acids: CASSLIGETQYF. CDR3 sequence (DNA): TGTGCCAGCAGCTTAATCGGAGAGACCCAGTACTTC. The chain joins TRBV7-3 to TRBJ2-5; no firm D call. There are 12 residues in the CDR3. The germline CDR1 and CDR2 sequences are SGHTA and FQGTGA. Trimming cost V 1 base and J 4 bases, with 4 bases left between them.

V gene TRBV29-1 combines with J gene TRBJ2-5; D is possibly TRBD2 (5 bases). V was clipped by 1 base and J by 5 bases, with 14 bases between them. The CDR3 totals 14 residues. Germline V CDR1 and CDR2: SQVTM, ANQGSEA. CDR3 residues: CSVEGLAYRETQYF. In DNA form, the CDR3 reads TGCAGCGTTGAAGGTCTAGCCTATAGGGAGACCCAGTACTTC.

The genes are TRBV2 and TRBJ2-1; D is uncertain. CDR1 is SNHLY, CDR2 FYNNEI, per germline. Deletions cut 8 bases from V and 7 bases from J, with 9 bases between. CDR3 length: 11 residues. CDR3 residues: CASLSVNEQFF. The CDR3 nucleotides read TGTGCCAGCTTAAGTGTGAATGAGCAGTTCTTC.

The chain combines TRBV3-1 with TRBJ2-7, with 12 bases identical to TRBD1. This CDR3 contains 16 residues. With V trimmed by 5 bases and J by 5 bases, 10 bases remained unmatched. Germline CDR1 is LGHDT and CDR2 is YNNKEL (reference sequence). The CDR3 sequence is CASSTSSGTGGDEQYF. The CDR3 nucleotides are TGTGCCAGCAGCACATCCTCCGGGACAGGGGGCGACGAGCAGTACTTC.

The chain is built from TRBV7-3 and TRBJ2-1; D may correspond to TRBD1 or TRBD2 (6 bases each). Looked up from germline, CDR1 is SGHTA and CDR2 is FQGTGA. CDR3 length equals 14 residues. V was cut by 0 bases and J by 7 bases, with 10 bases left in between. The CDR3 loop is CASSLTRGANEQFF. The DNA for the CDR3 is TGTGCCAGCAGCTTAACGAGGGGGGCGAATGAGCAGTTCTTC.

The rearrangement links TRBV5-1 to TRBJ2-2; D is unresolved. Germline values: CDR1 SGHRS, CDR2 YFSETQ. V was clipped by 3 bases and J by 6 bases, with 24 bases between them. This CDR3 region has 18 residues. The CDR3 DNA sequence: TGCGCCAGCAGCTCCAATGCCTGGGTGGCAGTAGGCGCCGGGGAGCTGTTTTTT. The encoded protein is CASSSNAWVAVGAGELFF.

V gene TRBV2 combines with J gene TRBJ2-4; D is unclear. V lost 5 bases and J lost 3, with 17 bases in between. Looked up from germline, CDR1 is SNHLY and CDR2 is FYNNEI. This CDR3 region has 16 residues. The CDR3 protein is CASSRPGLGGKNIQYF. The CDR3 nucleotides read TGTGCCAGCAGTCGCCCCGGCCTGGGCGGCAAAAACATTCAGTACTTC. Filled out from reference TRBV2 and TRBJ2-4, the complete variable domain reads EPEVTQTPSHQVTQMGQEVILRCVPISNHLYFYWYRQILGQKVEFLVSFYNNEISEKSEIFDDQFSVERPDGSNFTLKIRSTKLEDSAMYFCASSRPGLGGKNIQYFGAGTRLSVL.

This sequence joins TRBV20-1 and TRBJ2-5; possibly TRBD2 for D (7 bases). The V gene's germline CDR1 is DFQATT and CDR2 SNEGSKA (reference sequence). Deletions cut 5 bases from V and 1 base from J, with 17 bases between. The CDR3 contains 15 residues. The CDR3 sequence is CSASEGGGAQETQYF. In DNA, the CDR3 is TGCAGTGCTTCCGAAGGGGGAGGGGCCCAAGAGACCCAGTACTTC.

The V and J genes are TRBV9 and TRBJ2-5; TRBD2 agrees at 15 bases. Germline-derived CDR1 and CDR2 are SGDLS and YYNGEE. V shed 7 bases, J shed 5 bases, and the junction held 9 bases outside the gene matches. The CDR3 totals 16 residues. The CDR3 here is CASGPGLAGGLETQYF. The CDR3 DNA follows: TGTGCCAGCGGACCTGGACTAGCGGGAGGGTTGGAGACCCAGTACTTC.

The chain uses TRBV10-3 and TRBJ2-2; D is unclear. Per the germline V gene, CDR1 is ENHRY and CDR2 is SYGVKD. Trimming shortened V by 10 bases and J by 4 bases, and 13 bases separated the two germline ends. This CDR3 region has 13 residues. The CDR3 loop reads CASDDGSTGELFF. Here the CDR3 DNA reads TGTGCCAGCGACGACGGGTCCACCGGGGAGCTGTTTTTT.

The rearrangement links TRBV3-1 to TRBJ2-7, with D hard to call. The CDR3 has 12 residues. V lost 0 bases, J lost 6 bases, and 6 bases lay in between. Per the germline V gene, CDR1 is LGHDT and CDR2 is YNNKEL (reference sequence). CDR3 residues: CASSQDRREQYF. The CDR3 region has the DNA TGTGCCAGCAGCCAAGATAGGCGCGAGCAGTACTTC.

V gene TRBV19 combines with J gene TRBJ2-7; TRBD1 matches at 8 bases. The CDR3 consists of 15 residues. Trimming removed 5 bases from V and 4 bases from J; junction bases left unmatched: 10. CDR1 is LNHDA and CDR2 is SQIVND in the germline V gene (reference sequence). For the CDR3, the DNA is TGTGCCAGTAGTCGGGCCGGACAGGGAGTGTACGAGCAGTACTTC. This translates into CASSRAGQGVYEQYF.

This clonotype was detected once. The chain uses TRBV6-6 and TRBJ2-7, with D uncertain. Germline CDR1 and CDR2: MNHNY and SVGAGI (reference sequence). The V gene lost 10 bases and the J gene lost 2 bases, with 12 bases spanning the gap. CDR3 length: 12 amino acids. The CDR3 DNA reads TGTGCCACCATAGTAGGGACCTACGAGCAGTACTTC. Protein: CATIVGTYEQYF.

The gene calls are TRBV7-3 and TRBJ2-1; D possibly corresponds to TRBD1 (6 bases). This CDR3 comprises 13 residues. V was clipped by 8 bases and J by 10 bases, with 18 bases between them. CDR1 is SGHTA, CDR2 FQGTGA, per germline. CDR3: CASGSGAGGEQFF. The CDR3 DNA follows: TGTGCCAGCGGGTCAGGGGCCGGCGGCGAGCAGTTCTTC.

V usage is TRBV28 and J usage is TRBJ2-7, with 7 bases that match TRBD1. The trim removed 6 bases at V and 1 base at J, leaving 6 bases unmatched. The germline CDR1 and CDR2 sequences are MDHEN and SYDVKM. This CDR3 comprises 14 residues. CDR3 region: CASSEQGRSYEQYF. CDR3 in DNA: TGTGCCAGCAGCGAACAGGGGAGATCCTACGAGCAGTACTTC.

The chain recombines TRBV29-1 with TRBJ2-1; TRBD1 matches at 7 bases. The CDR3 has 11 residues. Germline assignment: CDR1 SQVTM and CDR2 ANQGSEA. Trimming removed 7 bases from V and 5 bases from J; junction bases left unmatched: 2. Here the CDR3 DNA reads TGCAGCGCCGGGACAGACAATGAGCAGTTCTTC. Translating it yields CSAGTDNEQFF.

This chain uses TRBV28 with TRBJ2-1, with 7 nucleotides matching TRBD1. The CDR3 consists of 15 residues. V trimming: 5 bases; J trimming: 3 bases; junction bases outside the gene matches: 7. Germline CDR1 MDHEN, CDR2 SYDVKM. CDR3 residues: CASSASRDSYNEQFF. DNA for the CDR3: TGTGCCAGCAGTGCGAGCCGGGACAGCTACAATGAGCAGTTCTTC.

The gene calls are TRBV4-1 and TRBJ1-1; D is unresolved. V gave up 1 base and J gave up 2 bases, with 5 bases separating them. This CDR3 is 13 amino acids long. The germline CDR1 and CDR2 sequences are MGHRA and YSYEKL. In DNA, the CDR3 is TGCGCCAGCAGCCAAGCAACTAACACTGAAGCTTTCTTT. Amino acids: CASSQATNTEAFF.

The CDR3 nucleotides read TGCAGTGCTCATGCGACAGGGGTGGACATTCAGTACTTC. This translates into CSAHATGVDIQYF. The J gene is TRBJ2-4, the V gene TRBV20-1; 8 bases are shared with TRBD1. CDR1 and CDR2 (germline): DFQATT, SNEGSKA (reference sequence). The trim removed 5 bases at V and 8 bases at J, leaving 8 bases unmatched. CDR3 length: 13 residues.